This entry describes one T cell receptor (beta chain). Its target is not known. The CDR3 is 16 residues long. The sample originates from a study of blood T cells in healthy people across ages. Study observations and caveats: Unknown donor CMV status possibly confounded expanded clonotype changes.

For the second PCR, which ran for 7 to 11 cycles, a sample-barcoded 5' primer and a J-beta primer mix were used. TCRdb passed the 5' RACE reads through MiXCR, listing each CDR3 protein once. The sample contains some 1,800,000 distinct CDR3 sequences, about 39% of which appear only once. The rearrangement joins TRBV12-3 or TRBV12-4 to TRBJ2-7; 9 bases match TRBD1. The DNA matches TRBJ2-5 better at its end, which makes the J call doubtful. This receptor was obtained from a human donor in good health. The sample taken for sequencing was blood. The CDR3 sequence: CASSPPGTGPRETQYF. The CDR3 DNA is TGTGCCAGCAGTCCCCCCGGGACAGGGCCCCGGGAGACCCAGTACTTC.